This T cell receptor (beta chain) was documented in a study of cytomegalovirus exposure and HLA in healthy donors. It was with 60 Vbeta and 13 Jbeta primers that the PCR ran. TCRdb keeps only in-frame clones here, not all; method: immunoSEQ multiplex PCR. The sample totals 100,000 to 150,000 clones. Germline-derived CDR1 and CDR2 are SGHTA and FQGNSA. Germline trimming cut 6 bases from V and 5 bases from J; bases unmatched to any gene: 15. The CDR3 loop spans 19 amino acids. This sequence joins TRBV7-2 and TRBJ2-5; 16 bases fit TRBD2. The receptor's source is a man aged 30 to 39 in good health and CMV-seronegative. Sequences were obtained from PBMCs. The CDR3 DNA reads TGTGCCAGCAGTAGCCGGGGGACTAGCGGGAGGGCCTTAGGGGAGACCCAGTACTTC. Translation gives CASSSRGTSGRALGETQYF.